One and the same sample provided the 32 T cell receptor beta chains below, sequenced in a study of blood T cell repertoires in COVID-19. The data were produced by immunoSEQ multiplex PCR, yet TCRdb's version contains in-frame clones alone and is incomplete. The profile shows approximately 130,000 clones, roughly 82% of them singletons. The sample was peripheral blood. These receptors all come from a human donor in a cohort sampled during active COVID-19.

The chain is built from TRBV7-8 and TRBJ2-5, with TRBD2 as a possible D gene (5 bases). V was shortened by 3 bases and J by 2 bases, with 16 bases between the two germline ends. CDR3 length: 16 residues. The germline CDR1 and CDR2 sequences are SGHVS and FQNEAQ. CDR3 sequence reads: CASSLVRGLTQETQYF. CDR3 bases: TGTGCCAGCAGCTTGGTACGCGGGTTGACGCAAGAGACCCAGTACTTC. The entire variable domain, with the rest obtained from reference TRBV7-8 and TRBJ2-5, is as follows: GAGVSQSPRYKVAKRGQDVALRCDPISGHVSLFWYQQALGQGPEFLTYFQNEAQLDKSGLPSDRFFAERPEGSVSTLKIQRTQQEDSAVYLCASSLVRGLTQETQYFGPGTRLLVL.

This sequence joins TRBV29-1 and TRBJ1-3; 7 bases map to TRBD1. V lost 7 bases and J lost 3; bases outside the gene matches: 12. This CDR3 is built from 15 residues. CDR1 and CDR2 (germline): SQVTM, ANQGSEA. CDR3 in amino acids: CSARQGTAHGNTIYF. CDR3 in DNA: TGCAGCGCCAGACAGGGCACCGCGCATGGAAACACCATATATTTT. The full variable domain, in which reference TRBV29-1 and TRBJ1-3 provide the parts outside the CDR3, is SAVISQKPSRDICQRGTSLTIQCQVDSQVTMMFWYRQQPGQSLTLIATANQGSEATYESGFVIDKFPISRPNLTFSTLTVSNMSPEDSSIYLCSARQGTAHGNTIYFGEGSWLTVV.

The rearrangement uses TRBV5-5 and TRBJ2-7; 9 nucleotides match TRBD1. The V and J ends lost 4 bases and 2 bases, in that order; junction bases with no gene match: 4. Per germline, CDR1 SGHKS and CDR2 YYEKEE (reference sequence). The CDR3 sequence is 14 residues long. The CDR3 sequence is CASSGRTGAYEQYF. The CDR3 nucleotides are TGTGCCAGCAGCGGAAGGACAGGGGCCTACGAGCAGTACTTC. Based on the CDR3 plus reference TRBV5-5 and TRBJ2-7, the full variable domain is DAGVTQSPTHLIKTRGQQVTLRCSPISGHKSVSWYQQVLGQGPQFIFQYYEKEERGRGNFPDRFSARQFPNYSSELNVNALLLGDSALYLCASSGRTGAYEQYFGPGTRLTVT.

The CDR3 DNA follows: TGTGCCAGCAGTTATGTCAGCGGGCCCTACGAGCAGTACTTC. This translates into CASSYVSGPYEQYF. The V gene is TRBV28, the J gene TRBJ2-7, with D possibly matching TRBD2 (6 bases). This CDR3 is built from 14 residues. V was cut by 4 bases and J by 2 bases, with 12 bases left in between. Germline V gene data show CDR1 as MDHEN and CDR2 as SYDVKM.

The V gene is TRBV15, the J gene TRBJ2-3, with 8 bases identical to TRBD2. Looked up from germline, CDR1 is LNHNV and CDR2 is YYDKDF (reference sequence). The CDR3 has 16 amino acids. The J segment lost 2 bases and the V segment lost 1 base, leaving 5 bases of the junction unmatched. The CDR3 region is CATSRGTSRVTDTQYF. The CDR3 DNA is TGTGCCACCAGCAGAGGGACTAGCCGTGTCACAGATACGCAGTATTTT.

This chain connects TRBV6-2 or TRBV6-3 to TRBJ1-1; no definite D call. V was clipped by 0 bases and J by 5 bases, with 7 bases between them. CDR1 and CDR2 (germline): MNHEY, SVGEGT. This CDR3 region has 13 residues. CDR3 residues: CASSYSRDTEAFF. The CDR3 DNA follows: TGTGCCAGCAGTTACTCGAGAGATACTGAAGCTTTCTTT.

This sequence joins TRBV18 and TRBJ1-6; no reliable D call. Germline V lookup: CDR1 KGHSH, CDR2 LQKENI. V dropped 2 bases and J dropped 5 bases, with 10 bases sitting between them. This CDR3 has 15 residues. CDR3 DNA sequence: TGTGCCAGCTCACCATGGAGTAATCATAATTCACCCCTCCACTTT. Amino acid sequence: CASSPWSNHNSPLHF.

The chain recombines TRBV27 with TRBJ2-2; D perhaps matches TRBD1 (6 bases). Germline CDR1 reads MNHEY; CDR2 reads SMNVEV (reference sequence). CDR3 size: 17 residues. The V end was cut by 6 bases, the J end by 2 bases, with 19 bases between. The CDR3 is CASSFKAGTTNTGELFF. The CDR3 coding sequence is TGTGCCAGCAGCTTTAAGGCCGGGACAACTAACACCGGGGAGCTGTTTTTT.

V gene TRBV2 combines with J gene TRBJ2-7; 8 bases map to TRBD1. This CDR3 contains 15 residues. Losses at the gene ends were 4 bases for V and 2 bases for J; bases not matched to a gene: 7. Germline-derived CDR1 and CDR2 are SNHLY and FYNNEI. CDR3 in amino acids: CASSGSTQGAYEQYF. The CDR3 bases are TGTGCCAGCAGTGGATCCACACAGGGGGCCTACGAGCAGTACTTC.

This chain joins TRBV10-3 and TRBJ2-7; 9 bases are shared with TRBD1. Germline V CDR1 and CDR2: ENHRY, SYGVKD. Trimming at V came to 5 bases and at J to 3 bases, leaving 5 bases not matched to a gene. This CDR3 has 14 residues. CDR3 protein: CAISQGGQGYEQYF. CDR3 DNA sequence: TGTGCCATCAGTCAAGGGGGACAGGGCTACGAGCAGTACTTC.

This clone has a single count. J is TRBJ2-7 and V is TRBV11-2; D is undetermined. The CDR3 spans 11 residues. V was shortened by 5 bases and J by 5 bases, with 7 bases between the two germline ends. Germline CDR1 is SGHAT and CDR2 is FQNNGV. The CDR3 DNA follows: TGTGCCAGCAGCAGGCAGGACGAGCAGTACTTC. This codes for CASSRQDEQYF.

J is TRBJ1-3 and V is TRBV7-2; D gene unclear. With 6 bases removed from V and 0 bases from J, the gap between germline ends came to 12 bases. The CDR3 consists of 15 residues. Germline lookup yields CDR1 SGHTA and CDR2 FQGNSA. CDR3 coding DNA: TGTGCCAGCAGTCCCTACGTAAGCTCTGGAAACACCATATATTTT. This codes for CASSPYVSSGNTIYF.

CDR3: CASSQVKGGNTEAFF. The CDR3 DNA is TGTGCCAGCAGCCAAGTTAAAGGAGGCAACACTGAAGCTTTCTTT. The chain couples TRBV3-1 (or the pseudogene TRBV3-2) to TRBJ1-1; no firm D call. The CDR3 totals 15 residues. V was clipped by 1 base and J by 2 bases, with 11 bases between them. The V gene's germline CDR1 is LGHDT and CDR2 YNNKEL (reference sequence).

The chain recombines TRBV18 with TRBJ1-3; 9 bases align to TRBD1. V shed 2 bases and J 2 bases; nucleotides not matched to a gene: 10. Germline CDR1 and CDR2: KGHSH and LQKENI. The CDR3 has 18 residues. The CDR3 nucleotides read TGTGCCAGCTCACCAATCGGGACAGGGCCCCAAGCTGGAAACACCATATATTTT. Translating it yields CASSPIGTGPQAGNTIYF.

The chain recombines TRBV6-6 with TRBJ1-5, with TRBD1 matching over 9 bases. Germline values: CDR1 MNHNY, CDR2 SVGAGI (reference sequence). V dropped 6 bases and J dropped 2; count of bases not matched to a gene: 2. This CDR3 is built from 14 residues. The CDR3 sequence: CASRGQGGNQPQHF. The CDR3 coding sequence is TGTGCCAGCAGGGGACAGGGCGGCAATCAGCCCCAGCATTTT.

This clone was found a few times. This chain connects TRBV7-9 to TRBJ2-1; 11 positions agree with TRBD2. The CDR3 length is 17 residues. Trimming took 3 bases from V and 5 from J; bases not matched to a gene: 9. From germline, CDR1 is SEHNR and CDR2 FQNEAQ (reference sequence). CDR3 sequence reads: CASSFGSGGANDNEQFF. CDR3 DNA: TGTGCCAGCAGCTTTGGTAGCGGGGGGGCCAACGACAATGAGCAGTTCTTC.

Here the CDR3 DNA reads TGTGCCAGCAGCCCCCCCGGCGGGGTCCAAGAGACCCAGTACTTC. Translating gives CASSPPGGVQETQYF. J is TRBJ2-5 and V is TRBV6-2 or TRBV6-3, with D possibly matching TRBD2 (6 bases). Germline lookup yields CDR1 MNHEY and CDR2 SVGEGT. The CDR3 spans 15 residues. Trimming cost V 6 bases and J 1 base, with 15 bases left between them.

The genes are TRBV19 and TRBJ1-1; no clear D gene. V was trimmed by 3 bases and J by 1 base, leaving 9 bases between them. Looked up from germline, CDR1 is LNHDA and CDR2 is SQIVND (reference sequence). CDR3 length: 14 amino acids. The DNA for the CDR3 is TGTGCCAGTAGTATCGGACGGGGGAACACTGAAGCTTTCTTT. Encoded protein: CASSIGRGNTEAFF.

The chain couples TRBV5-5 to TRBJ1-6; no clear D gene. CDR3 length: 14 residues. Trimming stripped 2 bases from V and 6 bases from J, with 9 bases between. CDR1 is SGHKS and CDR2 is YYEKEE in the germline V gene (reference sequence). The CDR3 region has the DNA TGTGCCAGCAGCTTTCAACAGCCTAATTCACCCCTCCACTTT. Protein: CASSFQQPNSPLHF.

This clone turned up a few times. The rearrangement links TRBV5-1 to TRBJ2-2, with TRBD1 identical over 7 bases. The CDR3 extends over 13 amino acids. Germline trimming cut 3 bases from V and 5 bases from J; bases unmatched to any gene: 1. CDR1 is SGHRS and CDR2 is YFSETQ in the germline V gene. CDR3 nucleotide sequence: TGCGCCAGCAGCTCACAGGGGACCGGGGAGCTGTTTTTT. This sequence encodes CASSSQGTGELFF.

The rearrangement joins TRBV11-2 to TRBJ1-6; possible D gene TRBD1, 6 bases. Germline V CDR1 and CDR2: SGHAT, FQNNGV. The ends were cut back, 1 base at V and 7 bases at J, with 11 bases in the middle. CDR3 length: 15 residues. For the CDR3, the DNA is TGTGCCAGCAGCTTAGCAGCAGGGGAAAATTCACCCCTCCACTTT. Its protein is CASSLAAGENSPLHF.

The V call is TRBV15, the J call TRBJ1-6; D perhaps matches TRBD1 (6 bases). This CDR3 is 15 amino acids long. Between the trimmed V and J ends, which lost 1 base and 7 bases, there was a span of 11 bases. Germline loops: CDR1 LNHNV, CDR2 YYDKDF (reference sequence). CDR3 protein: CATSRGGRGNSPLHF. CDR3 nucleotide sequence: TGTGCCACCAGCAGAGGGGGCAGGGGAAATTCACCCCTCCACTTT.

DNA of the CDR3: TGCGCCAGCAGCCAGTCGGTGCCGGGGACAGATAACCCCTACGAGCAGTACTTC. Protein product: CASSQSVPGTDNPYEQYF. This chain uses TRBV4-1 with TRBJ2-7, with 7 bases matching TRBD1. Germline CDR1 reads MGHRA; CDR2 reads YSYEKL. The V gene end was trimmed by 3 bases and the J gene end by 2 bases; junction bases not matched to a gene: 16. The CDR3 is 18 residues long.

The chain joins TRBV7-8 to TRBJ2-5, with D possibly being TRBD1 (6 bases). Germline CDR1 and CDR2: SGHVS and FQNEAQ. The CDR3 has 14 residues. Trimming took 1 base from V and 13 from J, leaving 19 bases between them. The chain's CDR3 is CASSLGAGAGSAYF. The CDR3, as DNA: TGTGCCAGCAGCTTAGGGGCAGGGGCCGGTTCTGCGTACTTC.

The chain couples TRBV5-1 to TRBJ2-5; TRBD1 agrees at 7 bases. Germline CDR1 reads SGHRS; CDR2 reads YFSETQ. The CDR3 has 14 residues. V lost 4 bases, J lost 0 bases, and 3 bases stayed unmatched. This CDR3 reads CASSQDRYQETQYF. The CDR3, as DNA: TGCGCCAGCAGCCAGGACAGGTACCAAGAGACCCAGTACTTC.

The chain links TRBV6-5 to TRBJ2-6; D gene ambiguous. The germline CDR1 and CDR2 sequences are MNHEY and SVGAGI. This CDR3 contains 14 residues. Trimming stripped 6 bases from V and 0 bases from J, with 6 bases between. DNA for the CDR3: TGTGCCAGCAGACCCAGCTCTGGGGCCAACGTCCTGACTTTC. This gives the protein CASRPSSGANVLTF.

This clone was counted only a few times. This rearrangement joins TRBV9 to TRBJ1-2; 7 bases match TRBD1. The germline CDR1 and CDR2 sequences are SGDLS and YYNGEE. This CDR3 is 15 amino acids long. The V and J ends lost 5 bases and 0 bases, in that order; junction bases with no gene match: 7. The CDR3 DNA reads as TGTGCCAGCAGTGTACAGGGGTCGCCTAACTATGGCTACACCTTC. Translation gives CASSVQGSPNYGYTF.

The chain couples TRBV5-1 to TRBJ2-7, with TRBD2 matching 10 bases. With 5 bases clipped from V and 0 bases from J, the junction kept 8 bases outside the gene matches. Germline CDR1 SGHRS, CDR2 YFSETQ. This CDR3 is 16 amino acids long. CDR3 nucleotide sequence: TGCGCCAGCAGACCGGGACTAGCGACGAGCTCCTACGAGCAGTACTTC. It specifies CASRPGLATSSYEQYF.

This sequence joins TRBV5-6 and TRBJ1-4, with D perhaps TRBD1 (6 bases). Trimming shortened V by 0 bases and J by 3 bases, and 9 bases separated the two germline ends. Germline V gene lookup returns CDR1 SGHDT and CDR2 YYEEEE. The length of the CDR3 is 15 residues. The CDR3 spells CASSLGQVPNEKLFF. CDR3 DNA: TGTGCCAGCAGCTTGGGACAGGTCCCTAATGAAAAACTGTTTTTT. The full variable domain, its missing parts supplied by reference TRBV5-6 and TRBJ1-4, is DAGVTQSPTHLIKTRGQQVTLRCSPKSGHDTVSWYQQALGQGPQFIFQYYEEEERQRGNFPDRFSGHQFPNYSSELNVNALLLGDSALYLCASSLGQVPNEKLFFGSGTQLSVL.

In its sample, this clone was seen once. The V gene is TRBV7-2, the J gene TRBJ1-3; D not certain. Per the germline V gene, CDR1 is SGHTA and CDR2 is FQGNSA. V was trimmed by 3 bases and J by 4 bases, leaving 10 bases between them. The CDR3 length is 14 residues. This CDR3 is CASSFGSLGNTIYF. The CDR3 region has the DNA TGTGCCAGCAGCTTTGGCTCCTTGGGAAACACCATATATTTT.

The CDR3 loop reads CASSWSGTVPLSGANVLTF. The CDR3 bases are TGTGCCAGCAGCTGGTCCGGGACAGTCCCCCTCTCTGGGGCCAACGTCCTGACTTTC. This sequence joins TRBV3-1 (or the pseudogene TRBV3-2) and TRBJ2-6, with 7 positions matching TRBD1. Trimming took 5 bases from V and 0 from J; bases not matched to a gene: 13. Germline V gene sequence: CDR1 LGHDT, CDR2 YNNKEL (reference sequence). The CDR3 extends over 19 amino acids.

The chain is built from TRBV6-6 and TRBJ1-1, with 9 nucleotides matching TRBD1. The CDR3 length is 14 residues. Germline lookup yields CDR1 MNHNY and CDR2 SVGAGI (reference sequence). V gave up 6 bases and J gave up 3 bases; unmatched junction bases: 5. The CDR3 loop is CASSTGQGYTEAFF. The CDR3 bases are TGTGCCAGCAGCACGGGACAGGGTTACACTGAAGCTTTCTTT.